This passage covers 10 T cell receptor beta chains from one sample sequenced in a study of cytomegalovirus exposure and HLA in healthy donors. Use of 60 Vbeta and 13 Jbeta primers characterized the PCR. Profiled with immunoSEQ multiplex PCR; TCRdb holds only in-frame clones, not every one. The table shows about 84,000 clones, with around 66% occurring only once. The sequenced sample was PBMCs. The receptors shown here come from a woman aged 40 to 50 in good health and CMV-seropositive.

The chain links TRBV6-5 to TRBJ1-5, with D possibly being TRBD1 (5 bases). CDR1 and CDR2 from the germline V gene are MNHEY and SVGAGI. V gave up 6 bases and J gave up 1 base, with 13 bases separating them. CDR3 length equals 15 residues. CDR3 sequence: CASSQGFRSNQPQHF. The DNA of the CDR3 is TGTGCCAGCAGCCAGGGATTCAGGAGCAATCAGCCCCAGCATTTT.

The chain has TRBV6-1 and TRBJ2-1, with TRBD1 identical over 7 bases. V gave up 8 bases and J gave up 6 bases; unmatched junction bases: 10. Germline V gene lookup returns CDR1 MNHNS and CDR2 SASEGT. The CDR3 runs to 14 residues. The CDR3 DNA reads TGTGCCAGCGGAACCGGGACAGACCGCAATGAGCAGTTCTTC. It codes for CASGTGTDRNEQFF.

This rearrangement joins TRBV19 to TRBJ1-5, with a possible D match to TRBD1 (6 bases). The CDR3 sequence is 16 residues long. CDR1 is LNHDA and CDR2 is SQIVND in the germline V gene (reference sequence). Between the trimmed V and J ends, which lost 6 bases and 1 base, there was a span of 16 bases. CDR3 sequence (DNA): TGTGCCAGTAGCCTAATATTCGACAGGAGCAATCAGCCCCAGCATTTT. It translates to CASSLIFDRSNQPQHF.

The V call is TRBV27, the J call TRBJ2-7; TRBD2 aligns across 8 bases. This CDR3 comprises 16 residues. The trim removed 5 bases at V and 4 bases at J, leaving 13 bases unmatched. CDR1 and CDR2 (germline): MNHEY, SMNVEV (reference sequence). CDR3 region: CASSAQGSGSWYEQYF. DNA of the CDR3: TGTGCCAGCAGTGCCCAAGGGAGCGGGAGTTGGTACGAGCAGTACTTC.

In this sample, this clone turned up a few times. The genes are TRBV15 and TRBJ1-2; TRBD1 aligns across 7 bases. J was trimmed by 8 bases and V by 0 bases; bases with no gene match: 9. This CDR3 is 15 amino acids long. Germline V gene data show CDR1 as LNHNV and CDR2 as YYDKDF (reference sequence). The CDR3, as DNA: TGTGCCACCAGCAGAGATCGGGCACAGGGGAGAGGCTACACCTTC. Translated: CATSRDRAQGRGYTF.

A few counts support this clone. The junction departs from germline at one end; a sequencing error may be responsible. This chain connects TRBV20-1 to TRBJ1-1; D is unresolved. The CDR3 has 11 residues. The germline CDR1 and CDR2 sequences are DFQATT and SNEGSKA (reference sequence). Written as DNA, the CDR3 is TGCAGTGCCAGAGCCCGCACTGAAGCTTTCTTT. It is translated as CSARARTEAFF.

This sequence joins TRBV28 and TRBJ2-3; 10 bases match TRBD2. The CDR3 totals 16 residues. Germline V gene lookup returns CDR1 MDHEN and CDR2 SYDVKM. V was clipped by 4 bases and J by 3 bases; unmatched bases: 7. In DNA form, the CDR3 reads TGTGCCAGCAGTTCCCCGGCTAGCGGGAGAACAGATACGCAGTATTTT. It is translated as CASSSPASGRTDTQYF. The complete variable domain, with remaining parts taken from reference TRBV28 and TRBJ2-3, reads DVKVTQSSRYLVKRTGEKVFLECVQDMDHENMFWYRQDPGLGLRLIYFSYDVKMKEKGDIPEGYSVSREKKERFSLILESASTNQTSMYLCASSSPASGRTDTQYFGPGTRLTVL.

This chain joins TRBV29-1 and TRBJ1-5, with D uncertain. The CDR3 is 11 amino acids. CDR1 and CDR2 (germline): SQVTM, ANQGSEA. Trimming took 8 bases from V and 5 from J, leaving 10 bases between them. The CDR3: CSLRVHQPQHF. CDR3 nucleotides: TGCAGCTTGAGGGTTCATCAGCCCCAGCATTTT.

The rearrangement uses TRBV28 and TRBJ1-2; D gene uncertain. The CDR3 runs 16 residues. Germline V gene lookup returns CDR1 MDHEN and CDR2 SYDVKM. The germline V and J ends were trimmed by 2 bases and 1 base, with 14 bases remaining between them. CDR3 coding DNA: TGTGCCAGCAGTTTACCGGTCCGGGAATTTAACTATGGCTACACCTTC. Its translation is CASSLPVREFNYGYTF.

This clone was detected once. The gene calls are TRBV6-1 and TRBJ1-1; a possible D gene is TRBD1 (5 bases). CDR1 is MNHNS, CDR2 SASEGT, per germline. V was cut by 4 bases and J by 5 bases, with 20 bases left in between. CDR3 length equals 16 residues. The CDR3 region is CASSGLGIGVGTEAFF. In DNA form, the CDR3 reads TGTGCCAGCAGTGGCCTAGGGATAGGGGTCGGTACTGAAGCTTTCTTT.